This T cell receptor beta chain is drawn from a study of T-cell reconstitution after alpha-beta-depleted transplantation in children. V lost 7 bases, J lost 5 bases, and 11 bases stayed unmatched. This CDR3 has 16 residues. Germline V CDR1 and CDR2: MDHEN, SYDVKM. Unique molecular identifiers were built into the TCRbeta library. TCRdb reprocessed the PCR reads via MiXCR and lists one record per CDR3 protein. The sample carries approximately 510,000 distinct CDR3 sequences, approximately 20% recorded once. This clonotype was seen only a few times. The rearrangement joins TRBV28 to TRBJ2-3; the match to TRBD2 covers 11 bases. The sequence was collected from a human donor who donated a stem cell graft to a child with acute lymphoblastic leukemia. The sequenced sample was PBMCs from the stem cell graft donor, obtained from the stem cell graft. This CDR3 is CASTIPGLAAKDTQYF. CDR3 sequence (DNA): TGTGCCAGCACTATACCGGGACTAGCGGCGAAAGATACGCAGTATTTT. Filled out from reference TRBV28 and TRBJ2-3, the complete variable domain reads DVKVTQSSRYLVKRTGEKVFLECVQDMDHENMFWYRQDPGLGLRLIYFSYDVKMKEKGDIPEGYSVSREKKERFSLILESASTNQTSMYLCASTIPGLAAKDTQYFGPGTRLTVL.